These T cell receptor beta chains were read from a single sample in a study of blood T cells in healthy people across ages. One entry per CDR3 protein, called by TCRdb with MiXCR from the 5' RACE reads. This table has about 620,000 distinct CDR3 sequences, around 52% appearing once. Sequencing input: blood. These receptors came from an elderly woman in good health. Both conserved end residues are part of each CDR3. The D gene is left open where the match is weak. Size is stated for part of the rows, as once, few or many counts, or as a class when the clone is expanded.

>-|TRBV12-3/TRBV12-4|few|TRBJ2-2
CASTPYTGELFF
TGTGCCAGCACCCCTTACACCGGGGAGCTGTTTTTT
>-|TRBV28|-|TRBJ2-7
CASQKARGLYEQYF
TGTGCCAGCCAAAAGGCGAGGGGCCTCTACGAGCAGTACTTC
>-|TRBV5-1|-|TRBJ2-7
CASSLRGFEQYF
TGCGCCAGCAGCTTGCGGGGTTTTGAGCAGTACTTC
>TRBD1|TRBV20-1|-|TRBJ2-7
CSATGQGVFGYEQYF
TGCAGTGCTACCGGACAGGGGGTTTTCGGATACGAGCAGTACTTC
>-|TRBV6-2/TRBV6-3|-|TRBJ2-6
CASMRVPFSGANVLTF
TGTGCCAGCATGAGGGTCCCCTTTTCTGGGGCCAACGTCCTGACTTTC
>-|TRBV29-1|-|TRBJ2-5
CSVRPVETQYF
TGCAGCGTTCGTCCGGTCGAGACCCAGTACTTC
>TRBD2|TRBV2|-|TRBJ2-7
CASRGLAGGGEQYF
TGTGCCAGCAGGGGACTAGCGGGAGGAGGCGAGCAGTACTTC
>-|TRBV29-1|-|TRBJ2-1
CSVDREVINEQFF
TGCAGCGTTGACAGGGAAGTTATCAATGAGCAGTTCTTC
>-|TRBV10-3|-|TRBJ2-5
CAISEGQTETQYF
TGTGCCATCAGTGAGGGACAAACAGAGACCCAGTACTTC
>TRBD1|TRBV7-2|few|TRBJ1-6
CASSLEQGVNSPLHF
TGTGCCAGCAGCTTAGAGCAGGGGGTAAATTCACCCCTCCACTTT
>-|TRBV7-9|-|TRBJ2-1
CASSYESGRGYNEQFF
TGTGCCAGCAGCTATGAGTCAGGGCGTGGCTACAATGAGCAGTTCTTC
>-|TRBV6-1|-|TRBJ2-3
CASSEDFVVDTQYF
TGTGCCAGCAGTGAGGATTTCGTGGTAGATACGCAGTATTTT
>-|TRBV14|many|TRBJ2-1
CASSQVTGLNYNEQFF
TGTGCCAGCAGCCAAGTGACGGGTCTCAACTACAATGAGCAGTTCTTC
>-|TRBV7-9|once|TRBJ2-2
CASSRRDPQPGELFF
TGTGCCAGCAGCCGTCGGGACCCTCAGCCTGGGGAGCTGTTTTTT
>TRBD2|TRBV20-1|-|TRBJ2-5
CSARKPGLALINEQYF
TGCAGTGCTAGGAAGCCGGGACTAGCTCTAATCAATGAGCAGTACTTC
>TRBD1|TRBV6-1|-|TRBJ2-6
CASQDTGQGYGANVLTF
TGTGCCAGCCAAGACACTGGACAGGGGTATGGGGCCAACGTCCTGACTTTC
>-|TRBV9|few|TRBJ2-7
CASSVSYGGAYEQYF
TGTGCCAGCAGCGTCTCCTACGGGGGCGCTTACGAGCAGTACTTC
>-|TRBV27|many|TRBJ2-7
CASSLKAGEVYEQYF
TGTGCCAGCAGTTTGAAAGCAGGGGAGGTCTACGAGCAGTACTTC
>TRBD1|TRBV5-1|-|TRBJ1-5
CASSPTGGAGNQPQHF
TGCGCCAGCAGCCCCACAGGGGGGGCGGGCAATCAGCCCCAGCATTTT
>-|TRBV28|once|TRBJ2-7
CASRAAWGEGGYEQYF
TGTGCCAGCCGGGCGGCTTGGGGAGAGGGTGGTTACGAGCAGTACTTC
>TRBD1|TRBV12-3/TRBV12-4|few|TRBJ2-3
CASASVGDSDAQTSTDTQYF
TGTGCCAGCGCCTCAGTGGGGGACAGCGACGCTCAAACCTCCACAGATACGCAGTATTTT
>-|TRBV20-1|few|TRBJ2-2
CSGRGFPNTGELFF
TGCAGTGGGAGAGGATTTCCGAACACCGGGGAGCTGTTTTTT
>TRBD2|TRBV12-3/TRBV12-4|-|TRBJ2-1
CASSLRPGGPYNEQFF
TGTGCCAGCAGTTTACGGCCGGGGGGGCCCTACAATGAGCAGTTCTTC
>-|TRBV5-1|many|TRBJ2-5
CASSLGLGRETQYF
TGCGCCAGCAGCTTGGGACTAGGGCGCGAGACCCAGTACTTC
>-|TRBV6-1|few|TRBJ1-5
CASSDADRQPQHF
TGTGCCAGCAGTGACGCGGATCGGCAGCCCCAGCATTTT
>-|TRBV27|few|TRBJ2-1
CASSFRQNNEQFF
TGTGCCAGCAGTTTCCGACAGAACAATGAGCAGTTCTTC
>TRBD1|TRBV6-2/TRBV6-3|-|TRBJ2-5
CASSEDRGQETQYF
TGTGCCAGCAGCGAGGACAGGGGCCAAGAGACCCAGTACTTC
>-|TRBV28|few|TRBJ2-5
CASSLPGKETQYF
TGTGCCAGCAGTTTACCAGGGAAAGAGACCCAGTACTTC
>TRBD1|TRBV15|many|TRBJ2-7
CATSRDPGQGYEQYF
TGTGCCACCAGCAGAGATCCGGGACAGGGTTACGAGCAGTACTTC
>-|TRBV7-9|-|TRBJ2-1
CASSLGLRGRQYNEQFF
TGTGCCAGCAGCTTAGGCTTAAGAGGGAGGCAATACAATGAGCAGTTCTTC
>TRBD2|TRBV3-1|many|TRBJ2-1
CASSQVAGGSYNEQFF
TGTGCCAGCAGCCAAGTAGCGGGAGGCTCCTACAATGAGCAGTTCTTC
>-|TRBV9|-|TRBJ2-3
CASSAREASGTDTQYF
TGTGCCAGCAGCGCCCGAGAGGCGTCCGGCACAGATACGCAGTATTTT
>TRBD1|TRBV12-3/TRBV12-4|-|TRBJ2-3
CASSLQGVRTDTQYF
TGTGCCAGCAGTTTACAGGGGGTGCGCACAGATACGCAGTATTTT
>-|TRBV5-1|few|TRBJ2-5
CASSLVTPETQYF
TGCGCCAGCAGCTTGGTTACCCCAGAGACCCAGTACTTC
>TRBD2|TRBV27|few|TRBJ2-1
CASSLYLAGGRANEQFF
TGTGCCAGCAGTTTATATCTAGCGGGAGGTCGAGCTAATGAGCAGTTCTTC
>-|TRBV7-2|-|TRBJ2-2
CAGSLQGGIGELFF
TGTGCCGGCAGCTTACAAGGCGGAATAGGGGAGCTGTTTTTT
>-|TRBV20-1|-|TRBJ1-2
CSATDMTNYGYTF
TGCAGTGCTACGGACATGACTAACTATGGCTACACCTTC
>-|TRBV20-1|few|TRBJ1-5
CSAYDGRLSNQPQHF
TGCAGTGCCTACGACGGCAGGCTTAGCAATCAGCCCCAGCATTTT
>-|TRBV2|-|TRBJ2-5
CASTKGGLETQYF
TGTGCCAGCACCAAGGGTGGGTTGGAGACCCAGTACTTC
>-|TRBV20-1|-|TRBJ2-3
CSATVGGNTQYF
TGCAGTGCTACAGTGGGGGGTAATACGCAGTATTTT
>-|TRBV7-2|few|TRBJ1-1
CASSFLVEAFF
TGTGCCAGCAGCTTTTTAGTTGAAGCTTTCTTT
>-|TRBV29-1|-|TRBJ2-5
CSVETGLEETQYF
TGCAGCGTTGAAACCGGGCTAGAGGAGACCCAGTACTTC
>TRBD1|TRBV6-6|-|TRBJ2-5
CASSYSTGVVETQYF
TGTGCCAGCAGTTACTCGACAGGGGTAGTAGAGACCCAGTACTTC
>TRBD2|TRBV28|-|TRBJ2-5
CASSLGGTETQYF
TGTGCCAGCAGTTTGGGGGGGACAGAGACCCAGTACTTC
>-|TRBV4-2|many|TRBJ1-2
CASTPPGINYGYTF
TGTGCCAGCACCCCCCCGGGAATTAACTATGGCTACACCTTC
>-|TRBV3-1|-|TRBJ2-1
CASSQSRGGEQFF
TGTGCCAGCAGCCAATCCAGGGGCGGTGAGCAGTTCTTC
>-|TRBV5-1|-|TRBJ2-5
CASSLTREETQYF
TGCGCCAGCAGCTTGACACGGGAAGAGACTCAGTACTTC
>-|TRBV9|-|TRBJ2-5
CASSVWGSTQETQYF
TGTGCCAGCAGCGTTTGGGGCAGCACGCAAGAGACCCAGTACTTC
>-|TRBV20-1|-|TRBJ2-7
CSARDRWLYEQYF
TGCAGTGCTAGAGATCGGTGGTTGTACGAGCAGTACTTC
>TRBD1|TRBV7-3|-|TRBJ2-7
CASSLNTGTGAYEQYF
TGTGCCAGCAGCTTAAATACCGGGACAGGGGCCTACGAGCAGTACTTC
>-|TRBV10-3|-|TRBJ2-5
CATRGQSQETQYF
TGTGCCACCCGAGGACAGAGCCAAGAGACCCAGTACTTC
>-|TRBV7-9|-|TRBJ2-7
CASSAGEVVNEQYF
TGTGCCAGCAGCGCCGGGGAGGTGGTTAACGAGCAGTACTTC
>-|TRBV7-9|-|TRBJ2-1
CASSLMDSKYDEQFF
TGTGCCAGCAGCTTAATGGACAGTAAATACGATGAGCAGTTCTTC
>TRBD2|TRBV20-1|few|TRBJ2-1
CSAETGGGPYNEQFF
TGCAGTGCCGAGACGGGGGGGGGCCCCTACAATGAGCAGTTCTTC
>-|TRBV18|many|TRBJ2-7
CASSPSPTTYEQYF
TGTGCCAGCTCACCCTCGCCGACGACCTACGAGCAGTACTTC
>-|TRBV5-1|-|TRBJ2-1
CASSLGAARYNEQFF
TGCGCCAGCAGCTTGGGGGCGGCGAGATACAATGAGCAGTTCTTC
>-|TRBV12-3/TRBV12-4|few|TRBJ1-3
CASSLVVYRSSEFGNTIYF
TGTGCCAGCAGTTTAGTCGTTTATCGGTCTTCGGAATTTGGAAACACCATATATTTT
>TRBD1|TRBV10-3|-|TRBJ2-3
CATRQGEVTDTQYF
TGTGCCACTCGACAGGGGGAGGTCACAGATACGCAGTATTTT
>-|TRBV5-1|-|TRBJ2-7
CASSLGDSIYEQYF
TGCGCCAGCAGCTTGGGGGATTCTATCTACGAGCAGTACTTC